This TCR beta chain was observed in a study of graft-versus-host responses after intestinal transplantation. Investigators plated approximately 200,000 CFSE-labeled responder cells together with approximately 200,000 irradiated stimulator cells labeled with violet dye. CDR1 and CDR2 from the germline V gene are MNHEY and SMNVEV (reference sequence). V lost 6 bases to trimming and J lost 2 bases, with 8 bases between them. The CDR3 contains 13 residues. This clone is categorized as medium-sized (0.01 to 0.1%). Here immunoSEQ multiplex PCR was the method, and the copy in TCRdb shows in-frame clones only, minus some. The table has 11,000 to 15,000 clones, 35% seen once; the top ten hold under 2.5%.

Sequences were derived from alloreactive CD8+ T cells from a mixed lymphocyte reaction culture, sampled before intestinal transplant. The subset denotes: CFSE-low proliferating T cells sorted from roughly six-day pre-transplant mixed lymphocyte reaction (GvH or HvG direction). The receptor was isolated from a human patient who received an intestinal transplant. The V call is TRBV27, the J call TRBJ1-5; possibly TRBD1 for D (6 bases). CDR3 loop: CASRRGGNQPQHF. CDR3 DNA sequence: TGTGCCAGCAGAAGGGGGGGCAATCAGCCCCAGCATTTT.